A selection of T cell receptor beta chains follows, all from one sample in a study of CD8 T cells in Susac syndrome. TCRdb recomputed calls from the immunoSEQ multiplex PCR reads with MiXCR, one row per CDR3 protein. This sample carries around 99,000 distinct CDR3 sequences, 90% to 96% of them seen once, and the ten largest clones take approximately 0.093%. The sequencing sample was made of CD4+ T cells from PBMCs. The receptors shown here come from a human donor in good health. The CDR3 runs from the conserved cysteine through the conserved F or W. The D gene is left open where the match is weak. Size tells how often a clone was seen (once, few, many) or the class of an expanded clone, and some rows leave it out.

TRBV3-1	TRBJ1-1	-	-	CASSQAFRGWTEAFF	TGTGCCAGCAGCCAAGCTTTCCGGGGATGGACTGAAGCTTTCTTT
TRBV29-1	TRBJ2-3	TRBD2	-	CSVGGSGSTDTQYF	TGCAGCGTTGGCGGTAGCGGGAGTACAGATACGCAGTATTTT
TRBV18	TRBJ1-1	-	-	CASSRDKGNTEAFF	TGTGCCAGCTCCCGGGACAAAGGGAACACTGAAGCTTTCTTT
TRBV5-1	TRBJ2-2	TRBD1	-	CASSLGTGPQELFF	TGCGCCAGCAGCTTGGGGACAGGGCCCCAGGAGCTGTTTTTT
TRBV4-1	TRBJ2-4	TRBD1	-	CASSRLGTGGDERDIQYF	TGCGCCAGCAGCCGGTTAGGGACAGGGGGCGATGAGAGGGACATTCAGTACTTC
TRBV7-2	TRBJ1-3	-	-	CASSRDRNSGNTIYF	TGTGCCAGCAGCCGCGACCGTAACTCTGGAAACACCATATATTTT
TRBV7-9	TRBJ1-1	-	-	CASSPRQGKAEAFF	TGTGCCAGCAGCCCCAGGCAGGGGAAGGCTGAAGCTTTCTTT
TRBV6-2/TRBV6-3	TRBJ2-3	-	-	CASSDGGSDTQYF	TGTGCCAGCAGTGATGGGGGGTCAGATACGCAGTATTTT
TRBV11-2	TRBJ2-2	TRBD2	-	CASPTAGGRGTGELFF	TGTGCCAGCCCGACAGCGGGAGGCCGGGGGACCGGGGAGCTGTTTTTT
TRBV5-1	TRBJ1-1	-	-	CASSPTGTEAFF	TGCGCCAGCAGCCCGACGGGAACTGAAGCTTTCTTT
TRBV6-2/TRBV6-3	TRBJ2-5	-	-	CASRPWIQETQYF	TGTGCCAGCAGACCCTGGATCCAAGAGACCCAGTACTTC
TRBV11-2	TRBJ1-2	TRBD1	-	CATRQLRRGRNYGYTF	TGTGCCACCCGACAGCTTAGAAGGGGGCGCAACTATGGCTACACCTTC
TRBV12-5	TRBJ1-1	-	-	CASGLGLNTEAFF	TGTGCTAGTGGTTTAGGCCTGAACACTGAAGCTTTCTTT
TRBV6-2/TRBV6-3	TRBJ2-7	TRBD2	-	CASTRTSGAYEQYF	TGTGCCAGCACCCGGACTAGCGGTGCCTACGAGCAGTACTTC
TRBV24-1	TRBJ1-1	TRBD1	-	CATSDGQGQNRAFF	TGTGCCACCAGTGATGGACAGGGCCAGAATCGGGCTTTCTTT
TRBV18	TRBJ2-7	TRBD1	-	CASSPRDRGSYEQYF	TGTGCCAGCTCACCCCGGGACAGGGGGTCCTACGAGCAGTACTTC
TRBV5-4	TRBJ1-4	-	-	CASSSINEKLFF	TGTGCCAGCAGCTCCATAAATGAAAAACTGTTTTTT
TRBV19	TRBJ1-1	-	-	CASSPPPKIADTANEAFF	TGTGCCAGTAGTCCGCCGCCCAAAATCGCCGATACAGCTAATGAAGCTTTCTTT
TRBV4-1	TRBJ2-2	-	-	CASSQDFGGADRELFF	TGCGCCAGCAGCCAAGATTTTGGGGGGGCTGACCGGGAGCTGTTTTTT
TRBV7-9	TRBJ1-2	-	-	CATSGVNYGYTF	TGTGCCACCTCGGGAGTGAACTATGGCTACACCTTC
TRBV20-1	TRBJ2-7	TRBD2	-	CSASPGGRNEQYF	TGCAGTGCTAGTCCGGGAGGAAGGAACGAGCAGTACTTC
TRBV27	TRBJ1-2	TRBD1	-	CASSFRQGNGYTF	TGTGCCAGCAGTTTTCGACAGGGGAACGGCTACACCTTC
TRBV7-9	TRBJ2-4	-	-	CASSEDMGRLAKNIQYF	TGTGCCAGCAGCGAGGACATGGGTAGACTAGCCAAAAACATTCAGTACTTC
TRBV20-1	TRBJ1-6	TRBD1	-	CSARDSRRGQRNSPLHF	TGCAGTGCTAGGGACTCTCGAAGGGGACAGCGAAATTCACCCCTCCACTTT
TRBV6-5	TRBJ1-2	-	-	CASSYSSGRYGYTF	TGTGCCAGCAGTTACTCATCAGGGAGGTATGGCTACACCTTC
TRBV2	TRBJ2-2	-	-	CASSESTGELFF	TGTGCCAGCAGTGAAAGCACCGGGGAGCTGTTTTTT
TRBV29-1	TRBJ2-1	TRBD1	once	CSVPGTGVNEQFF	TGCAGCGTTCCCGGGACAGGGGTCAATGAGCAGTTCTTC
TRBV3-1	TRBJ2-7	TRBD1	-	CASSLLAPGTGTYEQYF	TGTGCCAGCAGCCTCTTAGCCCCCGGGACAGGGACCTACGAGCAGTACTTC
TRBV18	TRBJ1-2	-	-	CASSASGAAPYGYTF	TGTGCCAGCTCTGCTTCAGGGGCCGCTCCCTATGGCTACACCTTC
TRBV3-1	TRBJ1-1	-	-	CASSRHTQNTEAFF	TGTGCCAGCAGCCGACACACACAGAACACTGAAGCTTTCTTT
TRBV4-3	TRBJ2-1	TRBD1	-	CASSHADRVTYNEQFF	TGCGCCAGCAGCCACGCGGACAGGGTCACGTACAATGAGCAGTTCTTC
TRBV28	TRBJ1-2	-	-	CASTPPGGYGYTF	TGTGCCAGCACCCCTCCGGGAGGCTATGGCTACACCTTC
TRBV7-8	TRBJ2-3	-	-	CASSLDGARRTDTQYF	TGTGCCAGCAGCTTAGACGGGGCGCGGCGCACAGATACGCAGTATTTT
TRBV7-9	TRBJ2-3	-	-	CASSTSEVSTDTQYF	TGTGCCAGCAGCACCTCCGAAGTTAGCACAGATACGCAGTATTTT
TRBV15	TRBJ1-4	TRBD1	-	CATSSPNRGANEKLFF	TGTGCCACCAGCAGTCCTAACAGGGGGGCTAATGAAAAACTGTTTTTT
TRBV30	TRBJ1-1	-	-	CAWSSGTQVEAFF	TGTGCCTGGAGTTCCGGGACACAGGTGGAAGCTTTCTTT
TRBV20-1	TRBJ2-7	-	-	CSAPGGRGGPLYEQYF	TGCAGTGCTCCGGGGGGAAGAGGGGGACCCCTCTACGAGCAGTACTTC
TRBV3-1	TRBJ2-2	-	-	CASSSTSSGELFF	TGTGCCAGCAGCTCCACTAGCTCCGGGGAGCTGTTTTTT
TRBV5-4	TRBJ1-1	-	-	CASKPAGVTEAFF	TGTGCCAGCAAACCGGCCGGCGTCACTGAAGCTTTCTTT
TRBV27	TRBJ2-5	-	-	CASSLSVGGPETQYF	TGTGCCAGCAGTTTATCTGTCGGGGGGCCGGAGACCCAGTACTTC
TRBV7-9	TRBJ2-2	-	-	CASSLGVNTGELFF	TGTGCCAGCAGCTTAGGCGTGAACACCGGGGAGCTGTTTTTT
TRBV27	TRBJ2-3	-	-	CASSSTSIRAWGTQYF	TGTGCCAGCAGTTCGACTAGTATTCGGGCGTGGGGCACGCAGTATTTT
TRBV27	TRBJ1-1	-	-	CASRREVYTEAFF	TGTGCCAGCAGGAGGGAGGTGTATACTGAAGCTTTCTTT
TRBV5-1	TRBJ2-2	-	-	CASSLALAAISVGELFF	TGCGCCAGCAGCTTGGCTCTCGCGGCTATCTCTGTCGGGGAGCTGTTTTTT
TRBV6-5	TRBJ1-5	TRBD1	-	CASRGQRGQPQHF	TGTGCCAGCAGGGGACAGAGAGGCCAGCCCCAGCATTTT